These T cell receptor beta chains were read from a single sample in a study of cytotoxic CD8 clonotypes in ibrutinib-treated CLL. TCRdb keeps only in-frame clones here, not all; method: immunoSEQ multiplex PCR. The sample holds over 200,000 clones; 65% to 80% are singletons and the top ten take about 6.2%. Sequenced material: PBMCs, taken after 12 months of ibrutinib treatment. These TCRs come from a human donor with chronic lymphocytic leukemia. CDR3s include the opening cysteine and the closing phenylalanine or tryptophan. D genes are given only for firm matches. The size of a clone is reported for some rows only, either as once, few or many, or as a class for expanded clones.

>TRBD1|TRBJ1-4|TRBV25-1|NA
CASSELGTVDEKLFF
TGTGCCAGCAGTGAATTGGGGACAGTTGATGAAAAACTGTTTTTT
>NA|TRBJ2-2|TRBV5-4|NA
CASNNRDFLTGELFF
TGTGCCAGCAACAACCGGGACTTTCTCACCGGGGAGCTGTTTTTT
>NA|TRBJ1-5|TRBV30|NA
CAWSGSGNQPQHF
TGTGCCTGGAGTGGGTCAGGCAATCAGCCCCAGCATTTT
>NA|TRBJ1-2|TRBV19|NA
CASSIMANYGYTF
TGTGCCAGTAGTATAATGGCTAACTATGGCTACACCTTC
>NA|TRBJ2-7|TRBV6-4|NA
CASSDSKGGSYEQYF
TGTGCCAGCAGTGACTCGAAAGGGGGCTCCTACGAGCAGTACTTC
>TRBD2|TRBJ2-7|TRBV2|NA
CASSEGGRTYEQYF
TGTGCCAGCAGTGAGGGAGGGCGGACCTACGAGCAGTACTTC
>NA|TRBJ1-2|TRBV18|NA
CASSNRGGANYGYTF
TGTGCCAGCTCAAACCGGGGGGGAGCTAACTATGGCTACACCTTC
>NA|TRBJ1-5|TRBV6-5|NA
CASSVRQNSNQPQHF
TGTGCCAGCAGTGTTAGACAGAATAGCAATCAGCCCCAGCATTTT
>NA|TRBJ2-3|TRBV28|NA
CASSPGGARSDTQYF
TGTGCCAGCAGCCCCGGCGGGGCCCGATCAGATACGCAGTATTTT
>NA|TRBJ2-5|TRBV30|NA
CAWSRYIGETQYF
TGTGCCTGGAGTCGTTACATAGGAGAGACCCAGTACTTC
>TRBD1|TRBJ1-6|TRBV25-1|NA
CASSEDRGRPPLHF
TGTGCCAGCAGCGAGGACAGGGGGCGGCCACCCCTCCACTTT
>TRBD2|TRBJ2-1|TRBV5-1|NA
CASSWRGGQVDEQFF
TGCGCCAGCAGCTGGCGGGGGGGCCAGGTGGACGAGCAGTTCTTC
>NA|TRBJ1-2|TRBV6-5|few
CASHSDRRSGYTF
TGTGCCAGCCATAGTGACAGGCGTAGCGGCTACACCTTC
>NA|TRBJ2-1|TRBV29-1|NA
CSSGLGEGVEQFF
TGCAGCAGTGGGCTAGGCGAGGGAGTTGAGCAGTTCTTC
>TRBD2|TRBJ2-7|TRBV6-1|few
CASGPTAGDEQYF
TGTGCCAGCGGGCCCACAGCGGGGGACGAGCAGTACTTC
>NA|TRBJ2-2|TRBV9|NA
CASSGFAAGELFF
TGTGCCAGCAGCGGATTCGCGGCCGGGGAGCTGTTTTTT
>NA|TRBJ2-6|TRBV5-1|NA
CASSFGGTGANVLTF
TGCGCCAGCAGCTTTGGGGGAACTGGGGCCAACGTCCTGACTTTC
>TRBD1|TRBJ1-1|TRBV9|NA
CASSKNRGDTEAFF
TGTGCCAGCAGCAAAAACAGGGGGGACACTGAAGCTTTCTTT
>TRBD1|TRBJ1-1|TRBV2|NA
CASSNRQGNTEAFF
TGTGCCAGCAGTAACCGACAGGGGAACACTGAAGCTTTCTTT
>NA|TRBJ1-6|TRBV6-5|few
CASSYSMSSYNSPLHF
TGTGCCAGCAGTTACTCAATGAGCTCCTATAATTCACCCCTCCACTTT
>NA|TRBJ1-1|TRBV5-1|few
CASSSGHRMNTEAFF
TGCGCCAGCAGCTCTGGACATCGAATGAACACTGAAGCTTTCTTT
>NA|TRBJ2-5|TRBV6-5|NA
CASSTSWSYQETQYF
TGTGCCAGCAGTACAAGCTGGTCGTACCAAGAGACCCAGTACTTC
>TRBD1|TRBJ2-7|TRBV19|NA
CATRQGHTYEQYF
TGTGCCACCAGACAGGGTCACACCTACGAGCAGTACTTC
>NA|TRBJ2-5|TRBV7-9|few
CASQQRTETQYF
TGTGCCAGTCAACAGCGAACCGAGACCCAGTACTTC
>TRBD1|TRBJ2-7|TRBV19|NA
CASSRNRGSVFAKSEQYF
TGTGCCAGTAGTCGCAACAGGGGTTCCGTGTTTGCTAAGAGCGAGCAGTACTTC
>NA|TRBJ2-7|TRBV5-6|NA
CASSLVAAHEQYF
TGTGCCAGCAGCTTGGTAGCGGCCCACGAGCAGTACTTC
>TRBD2|TRBJ2-3|TRBV25-1|NA
CASSPGGGAGTDTQYF
TGTGCCAGCAGCCCCGGGGGGGGCGCGGGCACAGATACGCAGTATTTT
>NA|TRBJ2-7|TRBV9|NA
CASSVGWAGSYEQYF
TGTGCCAGCAGCGTAGGATGGGCGGGCTCCTACGAGCAGTACTTC
>TRBD1|TRBJ1-1|TRBV18|NA
CASSPTPARGAGTEAFF
TGTGCCAGCTCACCCACCCCCGCCAGGGGGGCGGGTACTGAAGCTTTCTTT